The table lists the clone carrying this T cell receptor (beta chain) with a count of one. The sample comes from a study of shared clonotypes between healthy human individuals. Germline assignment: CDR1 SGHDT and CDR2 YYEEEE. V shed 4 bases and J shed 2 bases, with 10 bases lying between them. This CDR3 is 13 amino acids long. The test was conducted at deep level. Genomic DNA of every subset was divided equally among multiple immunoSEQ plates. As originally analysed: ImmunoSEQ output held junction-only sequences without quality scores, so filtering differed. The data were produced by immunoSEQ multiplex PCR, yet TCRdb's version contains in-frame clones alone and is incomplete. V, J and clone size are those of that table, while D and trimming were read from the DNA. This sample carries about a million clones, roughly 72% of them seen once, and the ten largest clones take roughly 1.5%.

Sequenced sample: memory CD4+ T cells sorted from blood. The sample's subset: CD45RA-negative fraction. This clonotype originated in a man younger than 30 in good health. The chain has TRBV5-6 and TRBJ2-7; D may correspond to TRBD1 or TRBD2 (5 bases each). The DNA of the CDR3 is TGTGCCAGCAGCCCTGAGGGGACCTACGAGCAGTACTTC. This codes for CASSPEGTYEQYF.